The next 24 T cell receptor beta chains were all read from a single sample in a study of vaccination and CD4 T cells after COVID-19. Treatment defined: approximately 10-day PBMC culture with coronavirus spike peptide pools or control peptides (ViraFEST assay). Cultured CD4+ T cells had their DNA profiled by the Oncomine TCR Beta short-read assay. TCRdb analysed the PCR reads with MiXCR anew, one entry per CDR3 protein. This sample has roughly 14,000 distinct CDR3 sequences, with approximately 48% found just once. No antigen has been identified for these receptors. The sequences come from CD4+ T cells from blood, cultured in vitro, collected before SARS-CoV-2 vaccination. These receptors originate from a human donor who had recovered from COVID-19.

This clonotype was found a few times. This chain joins TRBV29-1 and TRBJ1-2; the D gene is possibly TRBD1 (5 bases). The CDR3 is made up of 17 amino acids. The germline V and J ends were trimmed by 2 bases and 1 base, with 20 bases remaining between them. Germline V gene sequence: CDR1 SQVTM, CDR2 ANQGSEA. The CDR3 region has the DNA TGCAGCGTTGAATTCTTCAACCCCCGGGGGTTTAACTATGGCTACACCTTC. Translating it yields CSVEFFNPRGFNYGYTF.

In this sample, this clonotype turned up a few times. This chain links TRBV7-9 with TRBJ2-5; TRBD2 agrees at 8 bases. The CDR3 runs to 18 residues. Unmatched junction bases numbered 14, after V lost 5 bases and J lost 0 bases. Germline V lookup: CDR1 SEHNR, CDR2 FQNEAQ (reference sequence). The CDR3 region has the DNA TGTGCCAGCAGCCAAACGGCTGGCGGGGGGATCAACCAAGAGACCCAGTACTTC. Its protein product is CASSQTAGGGINQETQYF. The variable domain in full, with the rest retrieved from reference TRBV7-9 and TRBJ2-5, is DTGVSQNPRHKITKRGQNVTFRCDPISEHNRLYWYRQTLGQGPEFLTYFQNEAQLEKSRLLSDRFSAERPKGSFSTLEIQRTEQGDSAMYLCASSQTAGGGINQETQYFGPGTRLLVL.

V usage is TRBV7-2 and J usage is TRBJ2-7; a weak D match, TRBD2 (6 bases). The CDR3 has 12 amino acids. Germline V gene sequence: CDR1 SGHTA, CDR2 FQGNSA. With 3 bases removed from V and 7 bases from J, the gap between germline ends came to 10 bases. DNA for the CDR3: TGTGCCAGCAGCTTTGGAGGGGCTGAGCAGTACTTC. Protein sequence: CASSFGGAEQYF.

The chain carries TRBV5-1 and TRBJ1-1; D not resolved. Per germline, CDR1 SGHRS and CDR2 YFSETQ. V dropped 0 bases and J dropped 7 bases, with 13 bases sitting between them. The CDR3 is 14 amino acids. The CDR3 nucleotides are TGCGCCAGCAGCTTGGATGGAAGGCGGCTTGAAGCTTTCTTT. It encodes CASSLDGRRLEAFF.

This clonotype was observed a few times. The chain is built from TRBV7-2 and TRBJ1-5, with D perhaps TRBD1 (5 bases). V lost 4 bases and J 2 bases, leaving 15 bases between the germline ends. Germline-derived CDR1 and CDR2 are SGHTA and FQGNSA. CDR3 length equals 16 residues. This CDR3 is CASSSQSGNRNQPQHF. CDR3 coding DNA: TGTGCCAGCAGCTCTCAGTCAGGGAATCGCAATCAGCCCCAGCATTTT.

This chain uses TRBV30 with TRBJ2-3; the match to TRBD1 covers 7 bases. V lost 4 bases and J lost 0; bases outside the gene matches: 16. CDR1 and CDR2 (germline): GTSNPN, SVGIG (reference sequence). The CDR3 contains 18 residues. In DNA form, the CDR3 reads TGTGCCTGGATCCCAAGGGACAGTAAAGTCCTTAGCACAGATACGCAGTATTTT. As protein: CAWIPRDSKVLSTDTQYF. Full variable domain (missing parts from reference TRBV30 and TRBJ2-3): SQTIHQWPATLVQPVGSPLSLECTVEGTSNPNLYWYRQAAGRGLQLLFYSVGIGQISSEVPQNLSASRPQDRQFILSSKKLLLSDSGFYLCAWIPRDSKVLSTDTQYFGPGTRLTVL.

The chain has TRBV20-1 and TRBJ1-2; 9 positions match TRBD1. The CDR3 loop spans 17 amino acids. Germline loops: CDR1 DFQATT, CDR2 SNEGSKA (reference sequence). V was clipped by 6 bases and J by 8 bases; unmatched bases: 22. The CDR3 region is CSAHTPGQGLLRGGYTF. CDR3 DNA: TGCAGTGCACACACACCGGGACAGGGCCTACTCAGGGGAGGCTACACCTTC.

This clonotype was seen more than once but under ten times. The V call is TRBV6-1, the J call TRBJ1-6; D uncertain. V was trimmed by 1 base and J by 7 bases, leaving 8 bases between them. This CDR3 spans 14 amino acids. In germline, CDR1 is MNHNS, CDR2 SASEGT. CDR3 amino acids: CASSEVWRNSPLHF. The CDR3 bases are TGTGCCAGCAGTGAAGTCTGGAGGAATTCACCCCTCCACTTT.

In its sample, this clonotype was seen once. The CDR3 is CSAGRVTDTQYF. The CDR3 DNA follows: TGCAGCGCCGGTCGTGTCACAGATACGCAGTATTTT. The rearrangement joins TRBV29-1 to TRBJ2-3; D is uncertain. The germline V gene encodes CDR1 SQVTM and CDR2 ANQGSEA. The CDR3 spans 12 residues. V was pared by 7 bases and J by 2 bases, with 10 bases between.

CDR3 sequence: CSARRDRRNTGELFF. For the CDR3, the DNA is TGCAGTGCTAGAAGGGACAGGAGAAACACCGGGGAGCTGTTTTTT. V usage is TRBV20-1 and J usage is TRBJ2-2; the match to TRBD1 covers 8 bases. Germline CDR1 and CDR2: DFQATT and SNEGSKA (reference sequence). V lost 2 bases and J lost 2; bases outside the gene matches: 4. This CDR3 region has 15 residues.

The chain carries TRBV19 and TRBJ1-5; 9 nucleotides agree with TRBD1. CDR3 size: 17 residues. The germline CDR1 and CDR2 sequences are LNHDA and SQIVND (reference sequence). V was clipped by 5 bases and J by 4 bases; unmatched bases: 12. The DNA for the CDR3 is TGTGCCAGTAGTGAAGGAGAACAGGGGGCAGCGAATCAGCCCCAGCATTTT. Protein sequence: CASSEGEQGAANQPQHF.

The rearrangement uses TRBV12-3 or TRBV12-4 and TRBJ1-1, with D perhaps TRBD1 (6 bases). This CDR3 region has 10 residues. Trimming removed 6 bases at V and 8 bases at J, with 7 bases between. The CDR3 DNA follows: TGTGCCAGCAGAGGACAGGAAGCTTTCTTT. This sequence encodes CASRGQEAFF.

The chain joins TRBV11-2 to TRBJ1-6, with D hard to call. This CDR3 spans 14 amino acids. Germline CDR1 reads SGHAT; CDR2 reads FQNNGV. Trimming shortened V by 3 bases and J by 5 bases, and 8 bases separated the two germline ends. The CDR3 coding sequence is TGTGCCAGCAGCTTCTCGGGAGATAATTCACCCCTCCACTTT. Translation gives CASSFSGDNSPLHF.

V usage is TRBV30 and J usage is TRBJ1-2; no clear D. The germline gives CDR1 GTSNPN, CDR2 SVGIG (reference sequence). CDR3 size: 12 residues. Trimming cost V 2 bases and J 1 base, with 5 bases left between them. CDR3 amino acids: CAWSTGNYGYTF. The CDR3, as DNA: TGTGCCTGGAGTACGGGTAACTATGGCTACACCTTC.

V and J are TRBV9 and TRBJ1-6; D is possibly TRBD1 (5 bases). Germline loops: CDR1 SGDLS, CDR2 YYNGEE. This CDR3 region has 16 residues. Between the trimmed V and J ends, which lost 3 bases and 10 bases, there was a span of 20 bases. The CDR3 loop is CASSEEDSVIGSPLHF. DNA for the CDR3: TGTGCCAGCAGCGAAGAAGACAGTGTCATAGGATCACCCCTCCACTTT.

The chain has TRBV7-7 and TRBJ2-1; no firm D call. The CDR3 is made up of 13 amino acids. Germline V gives CDR1 SSHAT, CDR2 FNYEAQ (reference sequence). Trimming shortened V by 5 bases and J by 6 bases, and 11 bases separated the two germline ends. CDR3 in amino acids: CASSPLASNEQFF. CDR3 sequence (DNA): TGTGCCAGCAGCCCCCTGGCCTCCAATGAGCAGTTCTTC.

The V and J genes are TRBV7-9 and TRBJ1-6; D ambiguous. In germline, CDR1 is SEHNR, CDR2 FQNEAQ (reference sequence). Trimming cost V 4 bases and J 14 bases, with 24 bases left between them. The CDR3 runs to 16 residues. For the CDR3, the DNA is TGTGCCAGCAGCTCCTCTCCGTGGGAGGCGAGCCGCACCCTCCACTTT. It yields the protein CASSSSPWEASRTLHF. Using reference TRBV7-9 and TRBJ1-6 for the parts outside the CDR3, the full variable domain is DTGVSQNPRHKITKRGQNVTFRCDPISEHNRLYWYRQTLGQGPEFLTYFQNEAQLEKSRLLSDRFSAERPKGSFSTLEIQRTEQGDSAMYLCASSSSPWEASRTLHFGNGTRLTVT.

The V call is TRBV11-2, the J call TRBJ2-7; 8 bases map to TRBD1. V lost 5 bases, J lost 3 bases, and 9 bases stayed unmatched. The CDR3 has 15 residues. Germline values: CDR1 SGHAT, CDR2 FQNNGV. The CDR3 nucleotides read TGTGCCAGCAGCGGTGGGGCAGGGGGCTTCTACGAGCAGTACTTC. This gives the protein CASSGGAGGFYEQYF.

This clonotype was observed a few times. This chain uses TRBV15 with TRBJ1-2; D may be TRBD1 (6 bases). The CDR3 spans 14 residues. The V gene's germline CDR1 is LNHNV and CDR2 YYDKDF (reference sequence). V was clipped by 4 bases and J by 2 bases, with 11 bases between them. As DNA, the CDR3 is TGTGCCACCAGCAAGGGAGGGGGAAACTATGGCTACACCTTC. This codes for CATSKGGGNYGYTF. The whole variable domain, remainder taken from reference TRBV15 and TRBJ1-2, is DAMVIQNPRYQVTQFGKPVTLSCSQTLNHNVMYWYQQKSSQAPKLLFHYYDKDFNNEADTPDNFQSRRPNTSFCFLDIRSPGLGDTAMYLCATSKGGGNYGYTFGSGTRLTVV.

This sequence joins TRBV6-1 and TRBJ2-7, with D uncertain. The germline CDR1 and CDR2 sequences are MNHNS and SASEGT. V was cut by 7 bases and J by 1 base, with 14 bases left in between. The CDR3 has 14 amino acids. The CDR3 sequence is CASNSGGGSYEQYF. The DNA for the CDR3 is TGTGCCAGCAACTCAGGTGGCGGTTCCTACGAGCAGTACTTC.

This clonotype was seen once. The rearrangement uses TRBV7-9 and TRBJ2-7; TRBD2 matches 7 bases. This CDR3 region has 17 residues. CDR1 and CDR2 (germline): SEHNR, FQNEAQ (reference sequence). V shed 3 bases, J shed 3 bases, and the junction held 14 bases outside the gene matches. CDR3 DNA: TGTGCCAGCAGCTTTTGGGGGGGACCGTTTCAAGTCTACGAGCAGTACTTC. The encoded protein is CASSFWGGPFQVYEQYF.

The chain uses TRBV7-6 and TRBJ2-1; D is uncertain. Trimming took 7 bases from V and 12 from J, leaving 13 bases between them. The CDR3 sequence is 11 residues long. Germline CDR1 SGHVS, CDR2 FNYEAQ. Here the CDR3 DNA reads TGTGCCAGCAAGTCCGGCGATTCGCAGTTCTTC. It encodes CASKSGDSQFF.

The chain uses TRBV19 and TRBJ1-2; 10 bases map to TRBD1. Germline CDR1 reads LNHDA; CDR2 reads SQIVND (reference sequence). The CDR3 runs to 15 residues. V dropped 10 bases and J dropped 7; count of bases not matched to a gene: 15. The CDR3 loop reads CATHDPGQGPGGYTF. The CDR3 bases are TGTGCCACCCACGATCCGGGACAGGGGCCTGGTGGCTACACCTTC.

The chain has TRBV19 and TRBJ1-5, with D perhaps TRBD1 (6 bases). The ends were cut back, 1 base at V and 0 bases at J, with 10 bases in the middle. The CDR3 consists of 16 residues. Germline CDR1 LNHDA, CDR2 SQIVND (reference sequence). The CDR3 sequence is CASSIAGAYSNQPQHF. The CDR3 DNA reads TGTGCCAGTAGTATAGCGGGGGCTTATAGCAATCAGCCCCAGCATTTT.